Presented here are 26 T cell receptor beta chains from one specimen sequenced in a study of blood T cells in healthy people across ages (dated by TCRdb to between 2014 and 2017). The receptor library was made with 5' RACE. Sequencing took place on an Illumina HiSeq 2500. A second PCR of roughly 7 to 11 cycles was performed with a sample-barcoded 5' primer and a J-beta primer mix. TCRdb took the public reads, trimmed them with fastp at Q25, ran MiXCR for clone calling and kept in-frame beta chains. Under each unique CDR3 protein, matching rows form one entry showing the most common genes and DNA. This sample gives 1.2 million to 1.5 million distinct CDR3 sequences in total; 59% of them show up just once. The ten largest account for about 6.7% of the sample. Sequenced: blood. The receptors stem from a man aged 18-30 years in good health.

CDR3 region: CASRMTGTMNTEAFF. As DNA, the CDR3 is TGTGCCAGCAGGATGACCGGGACCATGAACACTGAAGCTTTCTTT. V gene TRBV4-2 combines with J gene TRBJ1-1; TRBD1 is a possible D gene (5 bases). CDR1 LGHNA and CDR2 YNFKEQ come from the germline V gene. This CDR3 is built from 15 residues. V gave up 6 bases and J gave up 0 bases, with 14 bases separating them.

The chain joins TRBV7-9 to TRBJ1-2; 8 bases fit TRBD1. Per germline, CDR1 SEHNR and CDR2 FQNEAQ (reference sequence). The CDR3 sequence is 15 residues long. With V trimmed by 5 bases and J by 8 bases, 13 bases remained unmatched. The CDR3 here is CASSPGQATTYGYTF. For the CDR3, the DNA is TGTGCCAGCAGCCCGGGACAGGCAACCACCTACGGCTACACCTTC.

As concerns this clonotype: One end of the junction fails to match germline, which may point to a read error. The chain links TRBV7-2 to TRBJ2-7; 8 bases match TRBD1. CDR1 and CDR2 from the germline V gene are SGHTA and FQGNSA. The CDR3 contains 14 residues. The CDR3 sequence: CASSYTGGRDEQYF. CDR3 nucleotides: TGTGCCAGCAGCTACACAGGGGGTCGCGACGAGCAGTACTTT.

This chain joins TRBV9 and TRBJ2-5; 11 bases are a match to TRBD2. Germline V gene sequence: CDR1 SGDLS, CDR2 YYNGEE. Trimming took 1 base from V and 0 from J; bases not matched to a gene: 2. The CDR3 totals 16 residues. CDR3 loop: CASSVPGLADQETQYF. For the CDR3, the DNA is TGTGCCAGCAGCGTACCGGGACTAGCGGACCAAGAGACCCAGTACTTC.

In the case of this clonotype: Relative to the germline gene, one junction end is altered; a read error may explain this. This chain joins TRBV10-3 and TRBJ1-1; perhaps TRBD1 as D (6 bases). The CDR3 covers 13 residues. Germline loops: CDR1 ENHRY, CDR2 SYGVKD. The CDR3 nucleotides are TGCGCCATCAGTGAGGACAGAAACACTGAAGCTTTCTTT. Its translation is CAISEDRNTEAFF.

As DNA, the CDR3 is TGTGCCAGCAGCCAACCCGGGGGGGCCAACGTCCTGACTTTC. Translating gives CASSQPGGANVLTF. The gene calls are TRBV12-3 or TRBV12-4 and TRBJ2-6; D not certain. V dropped 6 bases and J dropped 4 bases, with 10 bases sitting between them. CDR3 length equals 14 residues.

The chain links TRBV20-1 to TRBJ2-3, with D hard to call. Germline lookup yields CDR1 DFQATT and CDR2 SNEGSKA (reference sequence). The CDR3 runs to 11 residues. V lost 1 base to trimming and J lost 6 bases, with 5 bases between them. The CDR3 sequence: CSARAFDTQYF. The CDR3 DNA reads as TGCAGTGCTAGAGCATTCGATACGCAGTATTTT.

This clonotype was seen a handful of times. The chain links TRBV4-2 to TRBJ2-3; TRBD1 matches 8 bases. The ends lost 3 bases at V and 5 bases at J; junction bases unmatched: 16. This CDR3 comprises 18 residues. Germline lookup yields CDR1 LGHNA and CDR2 YNFKEQ. DNA of the CDR3: TGTGCCAGCAGCCATCCCAAGCCGGGACAGGATTTCGGAGATACGCAGTATTTT. Protein: CASSHPKPGQDFGDTQYF.

The rearrangement uses TRBV6-6 and TRBJ1-1; 10 bases fit TRBD1. The V gene end was trimmed by 4 bases and the J gene end by 2 bases; junction bases not matched to a gene: 7. Germline V gene sequence: CDR1 MNHNY, CDR2 SVGAGI (reference sequence). The CDR3 totals 16 residues. The CDR3 protein is CASSSRDRGDNTEAFF. In nucleotides, the CDR3 is TGTGCCAGCAGTTCCAGGGACAGGGGCGATAACACTGAAGCTTTCTTT.

This clonotype was picked up a small number of times. This clone may be a read error of a much larger clone one base away. The chain combines TRBV20-1 with TRBJ2-4; TRBD1 matches at 9 bases. The V gene's germline CDR1 is DFQATT and CDR2 SNEGSKA (reference sequence). The V segment lost 3 bases and the J segment 8 bases; nucleotides outside the gene matches: 11. The CDR3 has 15 amino acids. This chain's CDR3 is CSARSPRTGEDIQYF. CDR3 nucleotide sequence: TGCAGTGCTAGGAGCCCAAGGACAGGGGAGGACATTCAGTACTTC.

V and J are TRBV29-1 and TRBJ2-7; 7 bases line up with TRBD1. Germline lookup yields CDR1 SQVTM and CDR2 ANQGSEA. The V and J ends lost 1 base and 3 bases, in that order; junction bases with no gene match: 12. The CDR3 consists of 16 residues. CDR3 in amino acids: CSVEGLTGTESYEQYF. CDR3 coding DNA: TGCAGCGTTGAAGGTCTGACCGGGACAGAGAGCTACGAGCAGTACTTC.

The chain carries TRBV7-8 and TRBJ2-2; D may be TRBD1 (5 bases). Germline assignment: CDR1 SGHVS and CDR2 FQNEAQ. Trimming removed 5 bases from V and 4 bases from J, with 14 bases in between. The length of the CDR3 is 15 residues. CDR3 loop: CASSPQGFRTGELFF. The CDR3 bases are TGTGCCAGCAGCCCCCAGGGTTTTCGCACCGGGGAGCTGTTTTTT.

This clonotype was picked up one time. This sequence joins TRBV5-1 and TRBJ2-3, with 9 bases identical to TRBD1. With V trimmed by 7 bases and J by 3 bases, 6 bases remained unmatched. This CDR3 is built from 14 residues. Germline V gene lookup returns CDR1 SGHRS and CDR2 YFSETQ. This CDR3 reads CASLETGGTDTQYF. The CDR3, as DNA: TGCGCCAGCCTCGAGACAGGGGGAACAGATACGCAGTATTTT.

The rearrangement joins TRBV20-1 to TRBJ2-7; 8 bases line up with TRBD1. The CDR3 is 17 residues long. Germline CDR1 is DFQATT and CDR2 is SNEGSKA (reference sequence). Losses at the gene ends were 5 bases for V and 4 bases for J; bases not matched to a gene: 19. The DNA of the CDR3 is TGCAGTGCTCTCTTCACTTGGGGGACAGGATTTGTTTACGAGCAGTACTTC. Residues: CSALFTWGTGFVYEQYF.

This clonotype was counted only a few times. The rearrangement joins TRBV5-1 to TRBJ2-7, with D perhaps given as TRBD1 or TRBD2 (5 bases each). V was clipped by 0 bases and J by 6 bases, with 10 bases between them. The length of the CDR3 is 13 residues. Germline lookup yields CDR1 SGHRS and CDR2 YFSETQ. As DNA, the CDR3 is TGCGCCAGCAGCTTGGGGGGGAAGGTCGAGCAGTACTTC. Its translation: CASSLGGKVEQYF.

The rearrangement links TRBV4-1 to TRBJ1-5, with D maybe TRBD1 (5 bases). The V end lost 1 base, the J end lost 6 bases, and 7 bases lay between the germline ends. CDR1 and CDR2 from the germline V gene are MGHRA and YSYEKL. The CDR3 runs 13 residues. CDR3 coding DNA: TGCGCCAGCAGCCAAGTTCAGGGTCAGCCCCAGCATTTT. It specifies CASSQVQGQPQHF.

The chain combines TRBV4-2 with TRBJ1-1; no definite D call. The CDR3 runs to 15 residues. Germline-derived CDR1 and CDR2 are LGHNA and YNFKEQ. V was shortened by 2 bases and J by 7 bases, with 17 bases between the two germline ends. CDR3 coding DNA: TGTGCCAGCAGCCAACCTGGACGGGCAAGTGATGAAGCTTTCTTT. This sequence encodes CASSQPGRASDEAFF.

The chain joins TRBV6-2 or TRBV6-3 to TRBJ1-1; D gene uncertain. Germline CDR1 is MNHEY and CDR2 is SVGEGT. This CDR3 region has 14 residues. Trimming took 5 bases from V and 0 from J, leaving 10 bases between them. The CDR3 bases are TGTGCCAGCAGTGAGGGTTTCATGAACACTGAAGCTTTCTTT. It specifies CASSEGFMNTEAFF.

The chain joins TRBV12-3 or TRBV12-4 to TRBJ2-5; the match to TRBD2 covers 8 bases. The CDR3 runs 16 residues. V dropped 6 bases and J dropped 3; count of bases not matched to a gene: 12. Written as DNA, the CDR3 is TGTGCCAGCAGACCTCCAGCGGGAGCTACCGAAGAGACCCAGTACTTC. It is translated as CASRPPAGATEETQYF.

In regard to this clonotype: At one end the junction does not follow the germline gene, possibly because of a read error. This rearrangement joins TRBV6-1 to TRBJ2-7, with TRBD1 as a possible D gene (5 bases). The CDR3 consists of 11 residues. The germline V gene has CDR1 MNHNS and CDR2 SASEGT. CDR3 loop: CAGSGKGEQYF. CDR3 sequence (DNA): TGTGCCGGCAGTGGGAAGGGGGAGCAGTACTTC.

This chain's CDR3 is CASSYAGRRHVSYEQYF. CDR3 bases: TGTGCCAGCAGTTACGCTGGACGTAGGCATGTCTCCTACGAGCAGTACTTC. The chain joins TRBV6-5 to TRBJ2-7; no firm D call. The V end was cut by 2 bases, the J end by 0 bases, with 17 bases between. This CDR3 is built from 17 residues. Germline V gene sequence: CDR1 MNHEY, CDR2 SVGAGI.

The chain recombines TRBV3-1 with TRBJ2-7; D is possibly TRBD2 (5 bases). Germline CDR1 LGHDT, CDR2 YNNKEL (reference sequence). This CDR3 spans 14 amino acids. Trimming removed 8 bases at V and 2 bases at J, with 16 bases between. CDR3 coding DNA: TGTGCCAGCTCACCATCGGGGATGACCTACGAGCAGTACTTC. This sequence encodes CASSPSGMTYEQYF.

The V and J genes are TRBV4-1 and TRBJ2-3, with 8 bases lining up with TRBD1. J was trimmed by 4 bases and V by 3 bases; bases with no gene match: 6. CDR3 size: 15 residues. Germline loops: CDR1 MGHRA, CDR2 YSYEKL. In DNA form, the CDR3 reads TGCGCCAGCAGCCACCGACAGGGGATGGCAGATACGCAGTATTTT. Amino acid sequence: CASSHRQGMADTQYF.

The chain recombines TRBV6-5 with TRBJ2-7; D not certain. The CDR3 is 14 amino acids. Germline CDR1 and CDR2: MNHEY and SVGAGI. Trimming stripped 7 bases from V and 6 bases from J, with 19 bases between. Written as DNA, the CDR3 is TGTGCCAGCACTTTAGGCCCTTTGGGTGGCGAGCAGTACTTC. Its protein is CASTLGPLGGEQYF.

The rearrangement joins TRBV15 to TRBJ2-7, with TRBD1 as a possible D gene (5 bases). Per germline, CDR1 LNHNV and CDR2 YYDKDF (reference sequence). V lost 5 bases and J lost 3, with 11 bases in between. This CDR3 is 13 amino acids long. The CDR3 here is CATSGDRVYEQYF. In DNA, the CDR3 is TGTGCCACCAGCGGCGACAGAGTCTACGAGCAGTACTTC. Complete variable domain (other parts from reference TRBV15 and TRBJ2-7): DAMVIQNPRYQVTQFGKPVTLSCSQTLNHNVMYWYQQKSSQAPKLLFHYYDKDFNNEADTPDNFQSRRPNTSFCFLDIRSPGLGDTAMYLCATSGDRVYEQYFGPGTRLTVT.

This chain uses TRBV20-1 with TRBJ2-5, with D possibly being TRBD1 or TRBD2 (5 bases each). Germline CDR1 reads DFQATT; CDR2 reads SNEGSKA (reference sequence). This CDR3 comprises 12 residues. V lost 2 bases and J 6 bases, leaving 10 bases between the germline ends. In DNA, the CDR3 is TGCAGTGCTAGATGGGGGAGCAAGACCCAGTACTTC. Protein sequence: CSARWGSKTQYF.